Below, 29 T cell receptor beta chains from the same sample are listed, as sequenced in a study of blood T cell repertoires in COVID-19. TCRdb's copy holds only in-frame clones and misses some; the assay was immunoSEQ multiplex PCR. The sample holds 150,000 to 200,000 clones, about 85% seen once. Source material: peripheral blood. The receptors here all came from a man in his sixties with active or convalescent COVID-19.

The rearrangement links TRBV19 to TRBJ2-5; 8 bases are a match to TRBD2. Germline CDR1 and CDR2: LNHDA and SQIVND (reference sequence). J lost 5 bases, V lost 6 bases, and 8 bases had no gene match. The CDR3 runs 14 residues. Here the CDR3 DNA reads TGTGCCAGTAGCTCGCGGGGGGCCTGGGAGACCCAGTACTTC. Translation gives CASSSRGAWETQYF.

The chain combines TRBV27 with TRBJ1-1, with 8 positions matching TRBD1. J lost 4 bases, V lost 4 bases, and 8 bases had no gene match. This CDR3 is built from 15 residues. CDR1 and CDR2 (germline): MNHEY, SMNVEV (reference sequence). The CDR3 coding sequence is TGTGCCAGCAGTTCTTCAGGGGGCAGGGGCACTGAAGCTTTCTTT. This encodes CASSSSGGRGTEAFF.

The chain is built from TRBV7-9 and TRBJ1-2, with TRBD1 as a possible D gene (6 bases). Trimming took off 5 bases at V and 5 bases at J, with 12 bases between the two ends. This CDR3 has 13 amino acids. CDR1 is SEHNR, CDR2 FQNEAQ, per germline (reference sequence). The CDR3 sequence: CASSMDSDYGYTF. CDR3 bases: TGTGCCAGCAGCATGGACAGTGATTATGGCTACACCTTC.

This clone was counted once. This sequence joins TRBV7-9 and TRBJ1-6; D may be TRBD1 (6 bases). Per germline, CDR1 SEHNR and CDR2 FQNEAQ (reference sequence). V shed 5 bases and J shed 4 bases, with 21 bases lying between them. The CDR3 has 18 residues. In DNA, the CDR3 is TGTGCCAGCAGCCGTGGGGCATCGGGGGGCGATTATAATTCACCCCTCCACTTT. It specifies CASSRGASGGDYNSPLHF.

The CDR3 region is CASSSGTGGLGEQYF. Written as DNA, the CDR3 is TGCGCCAGCAGTTCCGGGACAGGGGGACTAGGGGAGCAGTACTTC. The chain recombines TRBV5-1 with TRBJ2-7; 11 bases are shared with TRBD1. J lost 7 bases, V lost 5 bases, and 11 bases had no gene match. The CDR3 has 15 residues. Germline CDR1 is SGHRS and CDR2 is YFSETQ.

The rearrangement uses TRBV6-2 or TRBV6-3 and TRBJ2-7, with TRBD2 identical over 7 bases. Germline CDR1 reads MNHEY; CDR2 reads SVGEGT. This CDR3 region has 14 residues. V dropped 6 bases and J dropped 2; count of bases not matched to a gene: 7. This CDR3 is CASSPWGGAYEQYF. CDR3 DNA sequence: TGTGCCAGCAGCCCCTGGGGGGGGGCCTACGAGCAGTACTTC.

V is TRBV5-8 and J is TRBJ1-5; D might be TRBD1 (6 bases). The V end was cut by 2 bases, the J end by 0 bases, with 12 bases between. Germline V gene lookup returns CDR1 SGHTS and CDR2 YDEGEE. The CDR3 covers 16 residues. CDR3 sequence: CASSFRRGASNQPQHF. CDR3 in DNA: TGTGCCAGCAGCTTTAGACGGGGGGCTAGCAATCAGCCCCAGCATTTT. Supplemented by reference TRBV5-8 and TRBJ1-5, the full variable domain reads EAGVTQSPTHLIKTRGQQATLRCSPISGHTSVYWYQQALGLGLQFLLWYDEGEERNRGNFPPRFSGRQFPNYSSELNVNALELEDSALYLCASSFRRGASNQPQHFGDGTRLSIL.

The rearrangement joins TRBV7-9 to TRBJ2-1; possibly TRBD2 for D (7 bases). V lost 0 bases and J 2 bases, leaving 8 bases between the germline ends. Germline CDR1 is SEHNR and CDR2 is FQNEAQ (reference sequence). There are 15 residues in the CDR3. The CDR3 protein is CASSLAGGPYNEQFF. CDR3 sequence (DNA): TGTGCCAGCAGCTTAGCGGGGGGGCCCTACAATGAGCAGTTCTTC. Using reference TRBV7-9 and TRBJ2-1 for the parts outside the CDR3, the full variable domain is DTGVSQNPRHKITKRGQNVTFRCDPISEHNRLYWYRQTLGQGPEFLTYFQNEAQLEKSRLLSDRFSAERPKGSFSTLEIQRTEQGDSAMYLCASSLAGGPYNEQFFGPGTRLTVL.

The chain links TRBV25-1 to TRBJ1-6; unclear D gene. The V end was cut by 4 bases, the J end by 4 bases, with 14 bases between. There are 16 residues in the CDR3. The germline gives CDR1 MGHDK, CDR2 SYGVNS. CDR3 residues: CASSAPGWGYNSPLHF. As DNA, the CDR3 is TGTGCCAGCAGTGCCCCGGGGTGGGGATATAATTCACCCCTCCACTTT.

The CDR3 nucleotides read TGTGCCAGCAGTTCAGCGGGGGGACTAGGCACAGATACGCAGTATTTT. Its translation: CASSSAGGLGTDTQYF. The V gene is TRBV27, the J gene TRBJ2-3; 9 bases are shared with TRBD2. The CDR3 consists of 16 residues. CDR1 is MNHEY, CDR2 SMNVEV, per germline (reference sequence). Unmatched junction bases numbered 6, after V lost 4 bases and J lost 1 base.

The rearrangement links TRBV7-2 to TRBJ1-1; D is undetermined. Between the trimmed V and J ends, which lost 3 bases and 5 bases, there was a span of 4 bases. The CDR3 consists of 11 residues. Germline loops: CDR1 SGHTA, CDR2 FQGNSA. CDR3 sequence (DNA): TGTGCCAGCAGCTTGAGGACTGAAGCTTTCTTT. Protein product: CASSLRTEAFF.

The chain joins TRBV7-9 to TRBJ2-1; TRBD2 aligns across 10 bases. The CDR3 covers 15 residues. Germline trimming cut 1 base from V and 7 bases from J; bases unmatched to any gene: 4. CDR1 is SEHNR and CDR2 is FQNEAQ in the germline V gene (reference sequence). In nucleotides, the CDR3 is TGTGCCAGCAGCTTAGGACTAGCGGGTAGGAATGAGCAGTTCTTC. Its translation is CASSLGLAGRNEQFF.

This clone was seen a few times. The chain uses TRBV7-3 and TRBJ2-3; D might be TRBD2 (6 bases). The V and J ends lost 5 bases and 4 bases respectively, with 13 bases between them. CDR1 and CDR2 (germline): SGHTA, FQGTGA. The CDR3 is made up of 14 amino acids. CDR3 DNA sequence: TGTGCCAGCAGCCCTTACGGGGGAGCAGATACGCAGTATTTT. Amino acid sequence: CASSPYGGADTQYF.

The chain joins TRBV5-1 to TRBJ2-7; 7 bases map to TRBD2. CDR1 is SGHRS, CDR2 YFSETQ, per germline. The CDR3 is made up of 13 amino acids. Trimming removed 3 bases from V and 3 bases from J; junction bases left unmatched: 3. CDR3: CASSSSGDYEQYF. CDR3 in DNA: TGCGCCAGCAGCTCCAGCGGGGACTACGAGCAGTACTTC.

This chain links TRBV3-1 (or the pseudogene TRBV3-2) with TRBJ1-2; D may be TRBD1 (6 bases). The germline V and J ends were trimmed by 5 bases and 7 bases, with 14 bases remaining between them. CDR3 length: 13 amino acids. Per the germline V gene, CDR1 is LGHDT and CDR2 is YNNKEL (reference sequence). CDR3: CASSSTGSPGYTF. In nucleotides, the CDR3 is TGTGCCAGCAGCTCTACAGGGTCCCCTGGCTACACCTTC.

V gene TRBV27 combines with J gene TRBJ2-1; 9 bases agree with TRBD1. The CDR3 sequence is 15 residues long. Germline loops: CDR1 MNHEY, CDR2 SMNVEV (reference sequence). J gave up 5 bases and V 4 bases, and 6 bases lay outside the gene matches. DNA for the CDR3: TGTGCCAGCAGTTCCCCGGGACAGGGTGACAATGAGCAGTTCTTC. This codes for CASSSPGQGDNEQFF.

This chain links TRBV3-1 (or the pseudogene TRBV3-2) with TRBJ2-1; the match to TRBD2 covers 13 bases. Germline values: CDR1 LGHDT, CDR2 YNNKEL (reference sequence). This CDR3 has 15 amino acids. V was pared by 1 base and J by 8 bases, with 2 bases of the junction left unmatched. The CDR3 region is CASSQGLAGGYEQFF. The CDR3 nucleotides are TGTGCCAGCAGCCAAGGACTAGCGGGGGGATATGAGCAGTTCTTC.

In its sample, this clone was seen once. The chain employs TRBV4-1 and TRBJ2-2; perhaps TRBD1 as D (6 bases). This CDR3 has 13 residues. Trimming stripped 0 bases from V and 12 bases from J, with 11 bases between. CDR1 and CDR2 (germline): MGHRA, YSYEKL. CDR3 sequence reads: CASSQEGQGKLFF. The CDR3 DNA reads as TGCGCCAGCAGCCAAGAGGGGCAGGGGAAGCTGTTTTTT.

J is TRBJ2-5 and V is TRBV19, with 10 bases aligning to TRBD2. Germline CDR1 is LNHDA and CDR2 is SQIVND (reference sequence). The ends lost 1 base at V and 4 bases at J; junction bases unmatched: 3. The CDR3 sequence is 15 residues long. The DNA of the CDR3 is TGTGCCAGTAGTATAGGGCTAGCGGGGGCAGAGACCCAGTACTTC. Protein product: CASSIGLAGAETQYF.

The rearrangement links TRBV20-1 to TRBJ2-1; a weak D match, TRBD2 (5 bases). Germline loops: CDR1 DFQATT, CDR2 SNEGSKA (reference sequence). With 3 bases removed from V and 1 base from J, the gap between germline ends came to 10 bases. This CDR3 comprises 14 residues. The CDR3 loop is CSASPRVSYNEQFF. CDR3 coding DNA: TGCAGTGCTAGTCCGAGGGTTTCCTACAATGAGCAGTTCTTC.

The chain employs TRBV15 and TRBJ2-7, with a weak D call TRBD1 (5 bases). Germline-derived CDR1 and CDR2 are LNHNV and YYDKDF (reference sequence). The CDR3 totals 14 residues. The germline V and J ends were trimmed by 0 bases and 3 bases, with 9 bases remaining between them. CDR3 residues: CATSRDPRVYEQYF. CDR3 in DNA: TGTGCCACCAGCAGAGATCCCAGGGTCTACGAGCAGTACTTC.

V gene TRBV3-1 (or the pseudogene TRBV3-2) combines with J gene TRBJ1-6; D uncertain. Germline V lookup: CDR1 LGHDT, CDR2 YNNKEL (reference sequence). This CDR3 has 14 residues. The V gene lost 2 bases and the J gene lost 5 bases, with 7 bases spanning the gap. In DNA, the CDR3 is TGTGCCAGCAGCCAAACACTAAATAATTCACCCCTCCACTTT. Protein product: CASSQTLNNSPLHF.

CDR3 protein: CASSSDTGKLFF. In nucleotides, the CDR3 is TGTGCCAGCAGTTCCGACACTGGAAAACTGTTTTTT. This chain uses TRBV6-5 with TRBJ1-4; no definite D call. Germline CDR1 is MNHEY and CDR2 is SVGAGI. This CDR3 is built from 12 residues. Between the trimmed V and J ends, which lost 4 bases and 10 bases, there was a span of 10 bases.

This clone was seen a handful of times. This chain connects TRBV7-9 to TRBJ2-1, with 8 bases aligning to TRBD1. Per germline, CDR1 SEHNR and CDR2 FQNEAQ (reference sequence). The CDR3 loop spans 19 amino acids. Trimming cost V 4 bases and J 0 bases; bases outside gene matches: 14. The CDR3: CASSSRGRSESSSYNEQFF. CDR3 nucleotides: TGTGCCAGCAGCTCCAGGGGGCGATCCGAATCGAGCTCCTACAATGAGCAGTTCTTC.

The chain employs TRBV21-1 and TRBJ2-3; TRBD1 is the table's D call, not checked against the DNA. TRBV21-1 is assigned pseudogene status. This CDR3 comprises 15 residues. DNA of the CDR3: TGTGCCAGCTCGGACAGGGGGCGCGGTGGTGATACGCAGTATTTT. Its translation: CASSDRGRGGDTQYF.

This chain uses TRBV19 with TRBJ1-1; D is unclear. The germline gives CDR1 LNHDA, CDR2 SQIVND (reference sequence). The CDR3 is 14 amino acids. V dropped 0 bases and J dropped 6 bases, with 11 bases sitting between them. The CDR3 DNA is TGTGCCAGTAGTATAGACCCCGGGGAAGCTGAAGCTTTCTTT. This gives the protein CASSIDPGEAEAFF. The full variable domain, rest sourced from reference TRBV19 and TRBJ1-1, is DGGITQSPKYLFRKEGQNVTLSCEQNLNHDAMYWYRQDPGQGLRLIYYSQIVNDFQKGDIAEGYSVSREKKESFPLTVTSAQKNPTAFYLCASSIDPGEAEAFFGQGTRLTVV.

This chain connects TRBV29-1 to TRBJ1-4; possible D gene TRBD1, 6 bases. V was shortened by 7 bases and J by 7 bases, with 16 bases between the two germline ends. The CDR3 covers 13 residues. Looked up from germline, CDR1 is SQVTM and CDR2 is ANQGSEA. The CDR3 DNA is TGCAGCGCCAAAAACAGGGTCCCTGAAAAACTGTTTTTT. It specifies CSAKNRVPEKLFF.

The CDR3 spells CASSTGGGNSPLHF. DNA for the CDR3: TGTGCCAGCAGTACAGGGGGCGGGAATTCACCCCTCCACTTT. The chain joins TRBV6-5 to TRBJ1-6, with 9 bases that match TRBD1. CDR1 and CDR2 (germline): MNHEY, SVGAGI. Unmatched junction bases numbered 3, after V lost 5 bases and J lost 7 bases. The CDR3 totals 14 residues.

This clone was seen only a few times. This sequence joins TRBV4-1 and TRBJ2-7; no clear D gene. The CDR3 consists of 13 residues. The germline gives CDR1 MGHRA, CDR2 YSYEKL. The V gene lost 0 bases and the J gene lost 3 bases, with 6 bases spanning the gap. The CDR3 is CASSQDNYYEQYF. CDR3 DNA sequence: TGCGCCAGCAGCCAAGACAACTACTACGAGCAGTACTTC.